Shown below are 15 T cell receptor beta chains from a single sample sequenced in a study of lymphopenia after photon versus proton radiotherapy. Using immunoSEQ multiplex PCR, the repertoire was profiled, and TCRdb retains in-frame clones only, with some absent. The profile shows tens of thousands of clones, over 70% of them singletons. The specimen was peripheral blood, collected from a patient treated with proton-based radiotherapy. Receptors originate from a man aged 55-75 years with pancreatic cancer.

With respect to this clone: The identical CDR3 is also encoded by other nucleotide sequences in the sample. The chain combines TRBV11-3 with TRBJ2-7; 7 positions match TRBD1. The trim removed 5 bases at V and 3 bases at J, leaving 4 bases unmatched. This CDR3 region has 13 residues. Per the germline V gene, CDR1 is SGHNT and CDR2 is YENEEA. CDR3 sequence reads: CASSQGQNYEQYF. DNA of the CDR3: TGTGCCAGCAGCCAGGGACAGAACTACGAGCAGTACTTC. The whole variable domain, filled in from reference TRBV11-3 and TRBJ2-7, reads EAGVVQSPRYKIIEKKQPVAFWCNPISGHNTLYWYLQNLGQGPELLIRYENEEAVDDSQLPKDRFSAERLKGVDSTLKIQPAELGDSAVYLCASSQGQNYEQYFGPGTRLTVT.

The genes are TRBV27 and TRBJ1-1; 8 nucleotides agree with TRBD1. The V and J ends lost 2 bases and 1 base, in that order; junction bases with no gene match: 0. CDR1 and CDR2 (germline): MNHEY, SMNVEV (reference sequence). This CDR3 is built from 14 residues. CDR3 nucleotide sequence: TGTGCCAGCAGTTTACAGGGGGCGAACACTGAAGCTTTCTTT. This codes for CASSLQGANTEAFF.

This chain's CDR3 is CASSHEGGGGRPYEQYF. The CDR3 DNA follows: TGCGCCAGCAGTCACGAGGGGGGCGGGGGGCGGCCCTACGAGCAGTACTTC. The gene calls are TRBV23-1 and TRBJ2-7; 8 bases agree with TRBD2. TRBV23-1 is an ORF, and what it does is uncertain. The CDR3 is 17 residues long. After removal of 3 bases from V and 2 bases from J, the junction contained 12 bases not matched to a gene.

The rearrangement uses TRBV6-6 and TRBJ2-1, with D tentatively TRBD2 (6 bases). Germline values: CDR1 MNHNY, CDR2 SVGAGI (reference sequence). V shed 7 bases and J shed 9 bases, with 16 bases lying between them. The CDR3 runs 13 residues. In DNA form, the CDR3 reads TGTGCCAGCACCTATGACGCCGGGGGTGAGCAGTTCTTC. It is translated as CASTYDAGGEQFF.

This clone occurred a few times. The chain has TRBV4-2 and TRBJ2-3, with 7 nucleotides matching TRBD2. The germline gives CDR1 LGHNA, CDR2 YNFKEQ. The CDR3 runs 15 residues. With 5 bases clipped from V and 1 base from J, the junction kept 6 bases outside the gene matches. The CDR3 reads CASSTLAGGTDTQYF. CDR3 in DNA: TGTGCCAGCAGCACTCTGGCGGGGGGCACAGATACGCAGTATTTT.

Here the CDR3 DNA reads TGTGCCAGCAGTTTATCCGGGACAAACGCTGAAGCTTTCTTT. Its translation is CASSLSGTNAEAFF. The chain has TRBV28 and TRBJ1-1, with D possibly TRBD1 on 6 matching bases. The CDR3 is 14 residues long. The V end was cut by 1 base, the J end by 6 bases, with 12 bases between. Looked up from germline, CDR1 is MDHEN and CDR2 is SYDVKM.

The chain recombines TRBV19 with TRBJ2-7, with 11 bases aligning to TRBD1. Germline values: CDR1 LNHDA, CDR2 SQIVND (reference sequence). The CDR3 spans 18 residues. The junction had 10 bases not matched to a gene; V was cut back by 3 bases and J by 0 bases. For the CDR3, the DNA is TGTGCCAGTAGTATCGGGAGTGTTGGGACAGGGGGCTCCTACGAGCAGTACTTC. The encoded protein is CASSIGSVGTGGSYEQYF.

This rearrangement joins TRBV7-6 to TRBJ2-1, with TRBD1 matching 9 bases. This CDR3 spans 16 amino acids. Looked up from germline, CDR1 is SGHVS and CDR2 is FNYEAQ. V shed 4 bases, J shed 4 bases, and the junction held 8 bases outside the gene matches. The CDR3 loop reads CASSYDTGTGYNEQFF. The CDR3 DNA is TGTGCCAGCAGCTACGATACCGGGACAGGGTACAATGAGCAGTTCTTC.

A single count supports this clone. This sample also contains other DNA sequences that code for the same CDR3. The genes are TRBV18 and TRBJ1-5; the D gene is possibly TRBD1 (5 bases). V lost 2 bases and J lost 3, with 8 bases in between. There are 14 residues in the CDR3. Germline loops: CDR1 KGHSH, CDR2 LQKENI. For the CDR3, the DNA is TGTGCCAGCTCACCAGGGGGGTTCAATCAGCCCCAGCATTTT. Encoded protein: CASSPGGFNQPQHF.

The V and J genes are TRBV27 and TRBJ2-1; D ambiguous. The length of the CDR3 is 15 residues. Germline-derived CDR1 and CDR2 are MNHEY and SMNVEV (reference sequence). The V gene lost 2 bases and the J gene lost 3 bases, with 11 bases spanning the gap. The CDR3: CASSLGQTIYNEQFF. The DNA of the CDR3 is TGTGCCAGCAGTTTAGGGCAGACCATCTACAATGAGCAGTTCTTC.

The rearrangement links TRBV5-1 to TRBJ2-7, with TRBD1 matching 7 bases. The germline V gene has CDR1 SGHRS and CDR2 YFSETQ. V lost 0 bases, J lost 3 bases, and 3 bases stayed unmatched. The length of the CDR3 is 14 residues. CDR3 region: CASSLEGARYEQYF. The CDR3 DNA is TGCGCCAGCAGCTTGGAGGGGGCTCGCTACGAGCAGTACTTC.

The rearrangement links TRBV6-5 to TRBJ2-2; 9 bases agree with TRBD1. The germline gives CDR1 MNHEY, CDR2 SVGAGI. V shed 6 bases and J 10 bases; nucleotides not matched to a gene: 6. The CDR3 consists of 13 residues. CDR3 loop: CASSRDRAAELFF. In DNA form, the CDR3 reads TGTGCCAGCAGCAGGGACAGGGCGGCGGAGCTGTTTTTT.

This rearrangement joins TRBV28 to TRBJ1-1, with D possibly being TRBD1 (5 bases). Germline-derived CDR1 and CDR2 are MDHEN and SYDVKM. This CDR3 is built from 15 residues. Trimming removed 1 base at V and 1 base at J, with 10 bases between. The CDR3 bases are TGTGCCAGCAGTTTATCGGGACCCTCGAACACTGAAGCTTTCTTT. Translated, it gives CASSLSGPSNTEAFF.

Of note for this clone: The sample has other DNA sequences that encode this CDR3 too. The chain combines TRBV18 with TRBJ1-4, with D hard to call. The V end lost 2 bases, the J end lost 5 bases, and 6 bases lay between the germline ends. The CDR3 consists of 13 residues. Germline-derived CDR1 and CDR2 are KGHSH and LQKENI. CDR3 in amino acids: CASSPGLNEKLFF. CDR3 coding DNA: TGTGCCAGCTCACCAGGGTTAAATGAAAAACTGTTTTTT.

The chain recombines TRBV28 with TRBJ2-7; D is unresolved. There are 15 residues in the CDR3. Germline V CDR1 and CDR2: MDHEN, SYDVKM. V lost 1 base to trimming and J lost 0 bases, with 10 bases between them. The CDR3 DNA is TGTGCCAGCAGTTTATCCGCTGGTAGCTCCTACGAGCAGTACTTC. Its translation: CASSLSAGSSYEQYF.